This TCR beta chain derives from a study of CD8 T cells in Susac syndrome. V shed 7 bases and J shed 6 bases, with 19 bases lying between them. The CDR3 runs to 15 residues. Germline CDR1 MNHEY, CDR2 SMNVEV (reference sequence). Random hexamers were used to reverse transcribe an amount of roughly 0.45 to 1 ug RNA. An immunoSEQ multiplex PCR amplified TCR beta CDR3 over 54 Vbeta and 13 Jbeta. Via MiXCR, TCRdb re-called the immunoSEQ multiplex PCR reads, giving one row per CDR3 protein. The table lists fewer than 350,000 distinct CDR3 sequences, approximately 90% of them singletons, with under 0.2% in the top ten.

The chain recombines TRBV27 with TRBJ2-1; D gene ambiguous. The material sequenced was CD8+ T cells from PBMCs. This TCR was recovered from a human donor with multiple sclerosis. This chain's CDR3 is CASNFVHVEVNEQFF. CDR3 DNA sequence: TGTGCCAGCAATTTTGTCCATGTAGAGGTCAATGAGCAGTTCTTC.